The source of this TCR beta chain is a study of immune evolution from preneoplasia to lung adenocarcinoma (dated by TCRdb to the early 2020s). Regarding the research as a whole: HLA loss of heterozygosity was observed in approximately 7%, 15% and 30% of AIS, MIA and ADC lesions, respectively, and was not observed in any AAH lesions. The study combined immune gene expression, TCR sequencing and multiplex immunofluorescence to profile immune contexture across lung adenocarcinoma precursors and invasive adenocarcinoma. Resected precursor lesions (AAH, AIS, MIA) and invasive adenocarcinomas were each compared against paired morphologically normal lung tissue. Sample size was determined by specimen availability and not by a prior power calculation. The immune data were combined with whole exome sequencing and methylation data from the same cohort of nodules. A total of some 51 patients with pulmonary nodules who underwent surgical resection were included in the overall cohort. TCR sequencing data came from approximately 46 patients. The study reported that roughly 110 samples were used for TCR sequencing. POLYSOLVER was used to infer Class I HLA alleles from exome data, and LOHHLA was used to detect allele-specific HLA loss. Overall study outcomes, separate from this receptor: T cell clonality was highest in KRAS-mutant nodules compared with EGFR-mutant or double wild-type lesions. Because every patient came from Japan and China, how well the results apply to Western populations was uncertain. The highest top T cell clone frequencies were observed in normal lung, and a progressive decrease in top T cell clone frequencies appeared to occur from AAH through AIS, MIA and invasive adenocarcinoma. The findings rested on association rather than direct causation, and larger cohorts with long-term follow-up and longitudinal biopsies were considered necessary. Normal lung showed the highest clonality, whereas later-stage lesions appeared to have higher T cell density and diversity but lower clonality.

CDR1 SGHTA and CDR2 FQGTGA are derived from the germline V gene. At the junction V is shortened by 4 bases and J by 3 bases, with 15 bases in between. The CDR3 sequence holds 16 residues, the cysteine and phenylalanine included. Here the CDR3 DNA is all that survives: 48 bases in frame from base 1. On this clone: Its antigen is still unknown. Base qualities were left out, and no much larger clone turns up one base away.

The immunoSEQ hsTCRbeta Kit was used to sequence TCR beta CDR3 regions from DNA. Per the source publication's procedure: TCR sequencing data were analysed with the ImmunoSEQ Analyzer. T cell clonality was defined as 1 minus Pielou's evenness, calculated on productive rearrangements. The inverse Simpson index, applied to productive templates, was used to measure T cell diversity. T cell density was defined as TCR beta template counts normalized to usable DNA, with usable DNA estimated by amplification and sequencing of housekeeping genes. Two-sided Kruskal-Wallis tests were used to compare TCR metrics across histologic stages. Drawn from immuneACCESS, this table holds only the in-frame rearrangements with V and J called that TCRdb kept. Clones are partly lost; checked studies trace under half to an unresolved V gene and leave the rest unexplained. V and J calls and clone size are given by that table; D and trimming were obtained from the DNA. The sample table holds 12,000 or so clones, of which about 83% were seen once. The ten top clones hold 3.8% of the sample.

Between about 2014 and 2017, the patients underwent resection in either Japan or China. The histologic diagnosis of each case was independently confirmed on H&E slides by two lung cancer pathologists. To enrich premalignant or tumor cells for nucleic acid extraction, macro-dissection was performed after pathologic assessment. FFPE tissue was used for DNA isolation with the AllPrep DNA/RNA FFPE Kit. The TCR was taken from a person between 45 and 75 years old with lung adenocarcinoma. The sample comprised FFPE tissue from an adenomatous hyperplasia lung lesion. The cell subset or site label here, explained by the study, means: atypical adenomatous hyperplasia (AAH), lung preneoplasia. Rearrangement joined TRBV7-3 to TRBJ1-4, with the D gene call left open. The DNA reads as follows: TGTGCCAGCAGCTCCGCCCCGGGCGCCTCTAATGAAAAACTGTTTTTT. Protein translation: CASSSAPGASNEKLFF.